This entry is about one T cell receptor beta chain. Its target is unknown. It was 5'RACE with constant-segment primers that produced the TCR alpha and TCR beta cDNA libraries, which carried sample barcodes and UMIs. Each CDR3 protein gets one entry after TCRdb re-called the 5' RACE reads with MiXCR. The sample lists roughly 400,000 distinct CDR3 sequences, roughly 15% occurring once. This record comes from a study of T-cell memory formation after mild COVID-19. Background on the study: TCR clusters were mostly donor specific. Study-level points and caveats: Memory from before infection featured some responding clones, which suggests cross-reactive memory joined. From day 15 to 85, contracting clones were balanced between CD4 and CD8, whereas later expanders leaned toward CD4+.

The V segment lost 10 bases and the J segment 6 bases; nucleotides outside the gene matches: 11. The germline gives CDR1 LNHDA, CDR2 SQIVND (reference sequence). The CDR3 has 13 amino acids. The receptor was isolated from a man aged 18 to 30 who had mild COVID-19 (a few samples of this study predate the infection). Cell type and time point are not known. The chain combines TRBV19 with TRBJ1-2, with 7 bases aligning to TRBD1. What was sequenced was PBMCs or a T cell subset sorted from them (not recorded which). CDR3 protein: CATAQGIRDGYTF. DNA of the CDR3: TGTGCCACCGCACAGGGGATCCGAGATGGCTACACCTTC.